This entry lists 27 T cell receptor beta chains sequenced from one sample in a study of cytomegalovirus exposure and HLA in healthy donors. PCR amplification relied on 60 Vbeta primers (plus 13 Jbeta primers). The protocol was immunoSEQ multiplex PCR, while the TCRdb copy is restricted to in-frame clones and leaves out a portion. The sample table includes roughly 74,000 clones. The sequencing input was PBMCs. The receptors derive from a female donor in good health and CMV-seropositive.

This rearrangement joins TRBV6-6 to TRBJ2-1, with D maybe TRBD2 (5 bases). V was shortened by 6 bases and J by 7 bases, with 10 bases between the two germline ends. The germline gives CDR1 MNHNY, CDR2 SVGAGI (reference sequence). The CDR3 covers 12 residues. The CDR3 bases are TGTGCCAGCAGCCGGACTTGGAATGAGCAGTTCTTC. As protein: CASSRTWNEQFF.

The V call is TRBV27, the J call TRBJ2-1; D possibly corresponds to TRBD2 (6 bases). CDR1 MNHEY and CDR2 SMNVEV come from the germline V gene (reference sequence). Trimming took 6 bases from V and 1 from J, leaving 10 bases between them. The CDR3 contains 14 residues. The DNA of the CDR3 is TGTGCCAGCAGAAGGGGACTTTCCTACAATGAGCAGTTCTTC. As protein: CASRRGLSYNEQFF.

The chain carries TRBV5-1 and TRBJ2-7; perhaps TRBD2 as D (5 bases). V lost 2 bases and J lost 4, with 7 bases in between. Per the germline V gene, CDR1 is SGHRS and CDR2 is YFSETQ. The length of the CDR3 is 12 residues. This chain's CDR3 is CASSFPGYEQYF. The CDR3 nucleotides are TGCGCCAGCAGCTTTCCGGGATACGAGCAGTACTTC.

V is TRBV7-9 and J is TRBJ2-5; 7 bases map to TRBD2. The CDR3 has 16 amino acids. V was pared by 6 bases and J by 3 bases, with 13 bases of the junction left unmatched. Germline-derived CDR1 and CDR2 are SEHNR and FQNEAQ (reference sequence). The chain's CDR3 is CASSRNGAGPEETQYF. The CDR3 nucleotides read TGTGCCAGCAGTCGAAATGGAGCGGGACCCGAAGAGACCCAGTACTTC.

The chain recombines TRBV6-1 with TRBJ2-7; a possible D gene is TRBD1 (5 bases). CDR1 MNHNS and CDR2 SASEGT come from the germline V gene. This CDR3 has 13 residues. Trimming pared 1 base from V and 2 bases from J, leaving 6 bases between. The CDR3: CASSEGQTYEQYF. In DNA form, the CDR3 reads TGTGCCAGCAGTGAAGGACAGACCTACGAGCAGTACTTC.

CDR3 coding DNA: TGTGCCATCAGCGAGACAGGGTTGAAGAACATGAACACTGAAGCTTTCTTT. Translating it yields CAISETGLKNMNTEAFF. V usage is TRBV10-3 and J usage is TRBJ1-1, with 7 bases aligning to TRBD1. CDR3 length: 17 residues. In germline, CDR1 is ENHRY, CDR2 SYGVKD. V shed 6 bases, J shed 0 bases, and the junction held 13 bases outside the gene matches.

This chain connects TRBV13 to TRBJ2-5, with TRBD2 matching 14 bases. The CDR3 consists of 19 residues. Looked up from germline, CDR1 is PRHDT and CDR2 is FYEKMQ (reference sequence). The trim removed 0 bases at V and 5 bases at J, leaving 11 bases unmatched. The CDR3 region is CASSLGVTSGRAYGETQYF. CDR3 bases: TGTGCCAGCAGCTTAGGTGTGACTAGCGGGAGGGCGTATGGGGAGACCCAGTACTTC.

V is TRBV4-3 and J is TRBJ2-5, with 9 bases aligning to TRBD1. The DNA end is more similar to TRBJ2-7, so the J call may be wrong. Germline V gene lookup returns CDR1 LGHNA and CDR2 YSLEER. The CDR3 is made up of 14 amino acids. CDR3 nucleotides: TGCGCCAGCAGCCCCAACAGGGGGCCCTACGAGCAGTACTTC. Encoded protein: CASSPNRGPYEQYF.

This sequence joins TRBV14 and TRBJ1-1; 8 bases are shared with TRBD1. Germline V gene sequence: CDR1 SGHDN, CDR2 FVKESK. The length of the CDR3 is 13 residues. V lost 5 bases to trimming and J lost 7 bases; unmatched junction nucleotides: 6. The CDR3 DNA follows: TGTGCCAGCAGCTACGGACAGGGCGATGAAGCTTTCTTT. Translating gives CASSYGQGDEAFF.

The CDR3 bases are TGTGCCAGCAGTGAAGGGCGGAGCGCTGGCTACACCTTC. It encodes CASSEGRSAGYTF. The chain is built from TRBV6-1 and TRBJ1-2; D is ambiguous. From germline, CDR1 is MNHNS and CDR2 SASEGT. The germline V and J ends were trimmed by 1 base and 7 bases, with 10 bases remaining between them. The CDR3 is made up of 13 amino acids.

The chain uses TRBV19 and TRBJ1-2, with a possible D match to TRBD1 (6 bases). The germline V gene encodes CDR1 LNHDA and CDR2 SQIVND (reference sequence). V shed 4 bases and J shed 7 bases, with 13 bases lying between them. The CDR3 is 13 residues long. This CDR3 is CASSTQGMAGYTF. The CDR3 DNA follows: TGTGCCAGTAGTACACAGGGTATGGCTGGCTACACCTTC.

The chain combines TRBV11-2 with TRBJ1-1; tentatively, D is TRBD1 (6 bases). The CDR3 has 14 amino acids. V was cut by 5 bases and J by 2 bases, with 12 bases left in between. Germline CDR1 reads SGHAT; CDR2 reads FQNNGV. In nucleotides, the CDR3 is TGTGCCAGCAGCGCCCGGACAGTCAACACTGAAGCTTTCTTT. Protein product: CASSARTVNTEAFF.

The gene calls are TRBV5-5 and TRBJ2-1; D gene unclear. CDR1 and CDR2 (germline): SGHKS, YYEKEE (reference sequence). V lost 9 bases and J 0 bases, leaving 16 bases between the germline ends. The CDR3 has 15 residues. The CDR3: CATDSKQSSYNEQFF. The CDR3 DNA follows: TGTGCCACCGACTCTAAGCAGAGCTCCTACAATGAGCAGTTCTTC.

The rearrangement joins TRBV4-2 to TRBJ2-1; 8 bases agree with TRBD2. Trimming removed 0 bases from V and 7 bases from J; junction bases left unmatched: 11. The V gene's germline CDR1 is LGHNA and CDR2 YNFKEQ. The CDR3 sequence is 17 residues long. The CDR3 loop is CASSQDTGGSGVNEQFF. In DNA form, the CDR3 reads TGTGCCAGCAGCCAAGACACGGGGGGGAGTGGGGTAAATGAGCAGTTCTTC.

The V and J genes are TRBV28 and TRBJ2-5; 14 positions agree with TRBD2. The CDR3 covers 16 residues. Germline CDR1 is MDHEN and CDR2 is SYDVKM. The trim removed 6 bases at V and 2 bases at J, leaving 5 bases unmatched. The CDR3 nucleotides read TGTGCCAGCAGCGGACTAGCGGGAGGTTCACAAGAGACCCAGTACTTC. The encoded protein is CASSGLAGGSQETQYF.

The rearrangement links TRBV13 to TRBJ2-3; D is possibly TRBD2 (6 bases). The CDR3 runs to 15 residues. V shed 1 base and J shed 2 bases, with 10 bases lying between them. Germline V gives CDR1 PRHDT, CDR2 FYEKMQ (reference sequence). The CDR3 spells CASSLVGGDTDTQYF. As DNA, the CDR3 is TGTGCCAGCAGCTTAGTCGGAGGGGACACAGATACGCAGTATTTT.

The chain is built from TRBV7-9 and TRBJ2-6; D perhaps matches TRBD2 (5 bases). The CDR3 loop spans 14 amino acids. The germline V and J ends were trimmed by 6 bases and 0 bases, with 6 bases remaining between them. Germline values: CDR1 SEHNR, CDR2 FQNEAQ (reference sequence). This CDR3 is CASRGSSGANVLTF. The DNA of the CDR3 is TGTGCCAGCAGGGGGAGCTCTGGGGCCAACGTCCTGACTTTC.

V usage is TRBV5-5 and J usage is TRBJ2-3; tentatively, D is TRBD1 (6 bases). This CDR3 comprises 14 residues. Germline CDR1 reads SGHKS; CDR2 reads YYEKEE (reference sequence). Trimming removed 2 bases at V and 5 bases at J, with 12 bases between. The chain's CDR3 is CASSFRGREDTQYF. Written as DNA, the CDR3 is TGTGCCAGCAGCTTCAGGGGCCGTGAAGATACGCAGTATTTT.

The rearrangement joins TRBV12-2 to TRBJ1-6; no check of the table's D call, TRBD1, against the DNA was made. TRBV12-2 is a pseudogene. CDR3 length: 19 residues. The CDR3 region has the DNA TGTGCAAGTCGCTTAGAATGGGCACCCTCAAGCTCCTATAATTCACCCCTCCACTTT. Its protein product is CASRLEWAPSSSYNSPLHF.

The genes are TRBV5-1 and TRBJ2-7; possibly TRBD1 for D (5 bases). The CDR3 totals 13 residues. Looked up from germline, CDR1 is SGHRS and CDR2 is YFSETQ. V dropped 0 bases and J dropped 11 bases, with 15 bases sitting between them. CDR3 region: CASSLETAPPKYF. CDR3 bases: TGCGCCAGCAGCTTGGAGACAGCTCCCCCTAAGTACTTC. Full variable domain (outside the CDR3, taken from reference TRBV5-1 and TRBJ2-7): KAGVTQTPRYLIKTRGQQVTLSCSPISGHRSVSWYQQTPGQGLQFLFEYFSETQRNKGNFPGRFSGRQFSNSRSEMNVSTLELGDSALYLCASSLETAPPKYFGPGTRLTVT.

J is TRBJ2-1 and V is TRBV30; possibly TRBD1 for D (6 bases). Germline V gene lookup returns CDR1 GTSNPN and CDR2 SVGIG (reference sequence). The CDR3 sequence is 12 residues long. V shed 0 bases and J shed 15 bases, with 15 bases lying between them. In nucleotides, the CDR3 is TGTGCCTGGAGTGTCGTCCCCGGACAGCCGTTCTTC. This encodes CAWSVVPGQPFF.

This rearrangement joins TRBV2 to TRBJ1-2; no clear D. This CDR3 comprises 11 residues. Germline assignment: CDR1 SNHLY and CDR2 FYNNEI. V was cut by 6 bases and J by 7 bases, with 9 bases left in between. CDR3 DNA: TGTGCCAGCAGCCTACTCCTTGGCTACACCTTC. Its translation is CASSLLLGYTF.

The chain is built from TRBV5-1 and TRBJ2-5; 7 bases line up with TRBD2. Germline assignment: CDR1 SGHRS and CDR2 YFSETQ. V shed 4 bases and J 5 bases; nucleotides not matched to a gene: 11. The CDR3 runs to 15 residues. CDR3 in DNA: TGCGCCAGCAGCCGTCAGCGGGGAAGGAGTGAGACCCAGTACTTC. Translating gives CASSRQRGRSETQYF.

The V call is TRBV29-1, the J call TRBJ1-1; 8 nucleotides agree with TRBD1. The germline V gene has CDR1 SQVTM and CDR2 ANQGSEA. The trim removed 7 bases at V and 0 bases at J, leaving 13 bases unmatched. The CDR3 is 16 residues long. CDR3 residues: CSALTGEPPVNTEAFF. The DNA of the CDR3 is TGCAGCGCCCTGACAGGGGAGCCCCCCGTGAACACTGAAGCTTTCTTT.

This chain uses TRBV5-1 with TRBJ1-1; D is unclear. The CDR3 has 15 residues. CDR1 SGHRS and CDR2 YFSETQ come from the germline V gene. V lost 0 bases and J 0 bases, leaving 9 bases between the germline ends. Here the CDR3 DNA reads TGCGCCAGCAGCTTGGCGCCCGGGATGAACACTGAAGCTTTCTTT. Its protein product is CASSLAPGMNTEAFF.

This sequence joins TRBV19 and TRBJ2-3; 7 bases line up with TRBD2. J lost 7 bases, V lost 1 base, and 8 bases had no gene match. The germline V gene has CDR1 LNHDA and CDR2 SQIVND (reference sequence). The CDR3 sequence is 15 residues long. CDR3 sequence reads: CASSIAQGGQYTQYF. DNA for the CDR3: TGTGCCAGTAGTATAGCCCAGGGAGGGCAATATACGCAGTATTTT.

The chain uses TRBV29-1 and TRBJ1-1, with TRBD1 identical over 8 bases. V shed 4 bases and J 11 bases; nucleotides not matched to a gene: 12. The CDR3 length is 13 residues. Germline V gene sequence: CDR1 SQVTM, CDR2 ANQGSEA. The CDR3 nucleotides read TGCAGCGTTGCCATCGGACAGGGTCGTGGGGCTTTCTTT. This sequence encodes CSVAIGQGRGAFF.